Below, one T cell receptor beta chain is given with its context. The antigen remains unidentified. Measured with immunoSEQ multiplex PCR; TCRdb has only the in-frame clones, and not every one. Of around 23,000 clones listed, 65% to 85% are singletons. CDR1 is MDHEN and CDR2 is SYDVKM in the germline V gene. The CDR3 has 14 amino acids. Germline trimming cut 4 bases from V and 8 bases from J; bases unmatched to any gene: 8. The data derive from a study of PD-1 blockade in mismatch repair-deficient tumors. Every patient had mismatch repair deficiency by PCR or immunohistochemistry. Regarding the study as a whole: After pembrolizumab, tumor-resident clones rose rapidly, then generally contracted before radiologic responses.

Sequencing used peripheral blood, obtained 12 weeks after starting pembrolizumab. This TCR was recovered from an adult with mismatch repair-deficient cancer. The rearrangement links TRBV28 to TRBJ1-2, with TRBD1 matching over 9 bases. CDR3: CASSSHGTGKGYTF. CDR3 in DNA: TGTGCCAGCAGTTCCCACGGGACAGGGAAAGGCTACACCTTC.